These 31 T cell receptor beta chains share one sample of origin, sequenced in a study of OX40 agonist ivuxolimab in advanced cancers. TCRdb's copy holds only in-frame clones and misses some; the assay was immunoSEQ multiplex PCR. The profile shows tens of thousands of clones, 83% of them singletons. The sample in question was CD4+ or CD8+ T cells sorted from blood, obtained in a trial of the OX40 agonist ivuxolimab. The receptor source for this set is an adult with an advanced solid tumor such as melanoma, head and neck, liver or kidney cancer.

J is TRBJ1-1 and V is TRBV6-6, with unresolved D. The CDR3 length is 13 residues. Germline V gene lookup returns CDR1 MNHNY and CDR2 SVGAGI (reference sequence). Trimming shortened V by 2 bases and J by 1 base, and 5 bases separated the two germline ends. CDR3 nucleotide sequence: TGTGCCAGCAGTTACATACAGAACACTGAAGCTTTCTTT. It codes for CASSYIQNTEAFF.

The V gene is TRBV4-3, the J gene TRBJ2-7, with D maybe TRBD1 (5 bases). The germline V and J ends were trimmed by 2 bases and 1 base, with 9 bases remaining between them. The CDR3 runs to 14 residues. Germline lookup yields CDR1 LGHNA and CDR2 YSLEER. As DNA, the CDR3 is TGCGCCAGCAGCCAAAACAGGAGATCCTACGAGCAGTACTTC. Translation: CASSQNRRSYEQYF.

This clone is labeled medium-sized. The rearrangement links TRBV15 to TRBJ1-6; D not resolved. V was pared by 0 bases and J by 7 bases, with 7 bases between. This CDR3 comprises 14 residues. Germline CDR1 LNHNV, CDR2 YYDKDF (reference sequence). CDR3 coding DNA: TGTGCCACCAGCAGAGATCAGACGAATTCACCCCTCCACTTT. Translated: CATSRDQTNSPLHF.

This clone occurred many times. The V and J genes are TRBV2 and TRBJ2-7; no clear D gene. Germline V CDR1 and CDR2: SNHLY, FYNNEI. V lost 3 bases and J 3 bases, leaving 9 bases between the germline ends. This CDR3 has 13 residues. The CDR3 nucleotides read TGTGCCAGCAGTGACCGCGCTAGCTACGAGCAGTACTTC. It yields the protein CASSDRASYEQYF.

The J gene is TRBJ2-2, the V gene TRBV28; D is unclear. V gave up 2 bases and J gave up 1 base, with 5 bases separating them. The CDR3 runs 14 residues. Germline CDR1 reads MDHEN; CDR2 reads SYDVKM. CDR3: CASSLPGNTGELFF. The CDR3 nucleotides are TGTGCCAGCAGTTTACCAGGGAACACCGGGGAGCTGTTTTTT.

The rearrangement joins TRBV27 to TRBJ1-1, with TRBD1 as a possible D gene (6 bases). The CDR3 is made up of 14 amino acids. Trimming removed 5 bases from V and 0 bases from J, with 10 bases in between. From germline, CDR1 is MNHEY and CDR2 SMNVEV (reference sequence). The CDR3 DNA reads as TGTGCCAGCAGTATCAGGGGCATGAACACTGAAGCTTTCTTT. It translates to CASSIRGMNTEAFF.

V is TRBV2 and J is TRBJ2-3; 11 bases fit TRBD1. The CDR3 spans 15 residues. Germline V gene lookup returns CDR1 SNHLY and CDR2 FYNNEI. V was pared by 8 bases and J by 4 bases, with 8 bases of the junction left unmatched. The CDR3 region has the DNA TGTGCCAGCGGGGGGACAGGGGGTTCTGCAGATACGCAGTATTTT. It is translated as CASGGTGGSADTQYF.

This rearrangement joins TRBV7-2 to TRBJ2-3; TRBD2 agrees at 7 bases. Germline V gene lookup returns CDR1 SGHTA and CDR2 FQGNSA. This CDR3 has 15 amino acids. V lost 7 bases, J lost 4 bases, and 11 bases stayed unmatched. In DNA form, the CDR3 reads TGTGCCAGCAAACACACCAGCGGGGCCTCAGATACGCAGTATTTT. Its translation is CASKHTSGASDTQYF.

The chain carries TRBV15 and TRBJ2-7, with no clear D. The CDR3 length is 14 residues. CDR1 LNHNV and CDR2 YYDKDF come from the germline V gene (reference sequence). V gave up 1 base and J gave up 3 bases, with 10 bases separating them. The CDR3 is CATSRAGSFYEQYF. The DNA for the CDR3 is TGTGCCACCAGCAGAGCTGGCAGCTTCTACGAGCAGTACTTC.

As concerns this clone: At the DNA level, this CDR3 is encoded by other sequences in the same sample as well. V and J are TRBV27 and TRBJ2-1; 12 nucleotides agree with TRBD2. The CDR3 covers 15 residues. Looked up from germline, CDR1 is MNHEY and CDR2 is SMNVEV (reference sequence). The J segment lost 5 bases and the V segment lost 2 bases, leaving 1 base of the junction unmatched. The CDR3 spells CASSLTSGGNNEQFF. The CDR3 DNA reads TGTGCCAGCAGTTTAACTAGCGGGGGGAACAATGAGCAGTTCTTC.

The J gene is TRBJ1-1, the V gene TRBV7-6; D may be TRBD1 (6 bases). The CDR3 is 11 amino acids. Germline CDR1 and CDR2: SGHVS and FNYEAQ. The germline V and J ends were trimmed by 6 bases and 10 bases, with 12 bases remaining between them. The CDR3 loop reads CASRGLRGAFF. Here the CDR3 DNA reads TGTGCCAGCAGGGGACTCAGGGGAGCTTTCTTT.

V usage is TRBV6-6 and J usage is TRBJ2-1; no reliable D call. CDR1 MNHNY and CDR2 SVGAGI come from the germline V gene (reference sequence). V shed 5 bases and J shed 6 bases, with 8 bases lying between them. This CDR3 is built from 12 residues. Written as DNA, the CDR3 is TGTGCCAGCAGTCCGGCAGGCAATGAGCAGTTCTTC. Translated, it gives CASSPAGNEQFF.

This chain links TRBV4-1 with TRBJ2-7, with D uncertain. Looked up from germline, CDR1 is MGHRA and CDR2 is YSYEKL. Trimming left V 5 bases short and J 0 bases short, with 8 bases between. The CDR3 covers 13 residues. CDR3 region: CASSSSLSYEQYF. Here the CDR3 DNA reads TGCGCCAGCAGCTCCAGCCTCTCCTACGAGCAGTACTTC.

This clone appeared once. The rearrangement joins TRBV7-9 to TRBJ1-1, with TRBD1 as a possible D gene (6 bases). The germline V gene encodes CDR1 SEHNR and CDR2 FQNEAQ (reference sequence). The CDR3 is 14 residues long. Trimming removed 5 bases from V and 2 bases from J, with 12 bases in between. The CDR3 spells CASSLRQENTEAFF. The DNA for the CDR3 is TGTGCCAGCAGCCTACGACAGGAAAACACTGAAGCTTTCTTT.

This clone was picked up a small number of times. The V call is TRBV10-3, the J call TRBJ2-3; D call uncertain. V was pared by 2 bases and J by 7 bases, with 10 bases between. This CDR3 is built from 13 residues. Germline assignment: CDR1 ENHRY and CDR2 SYGVKD. CDR3 sequence reads: CAISEDNENTQYF. The CDR3 bases are TGTGCCATCAGTGAGGATAATGAGAATACGCAGTATTTT.

V usage is TRBV27 and J usage is TRBJ2-7; D could derive from TRBD1 or TRBD2 (5 bases each). The CDR3 spans 13 residues. Germline V gene data show CDR1 as MNHEY and CDR2 as SMNVEV (reference sequence). V lost 3 bases and J 6 bases, leaving 12 bases between the germline ends. The CDR3 is CASSFGTSFEQYF. Written as DNA, the CDR3 is TGTGCCAGCAGTTTCGGGACGTCGTTCGAGCAGTACTTC.

The chain uses TRBV28 and TRBJ2-7; possible D gene TRBD2, 6 bases. This CDR3 has 13 amino acids. V was clipped by 6 bases and J by 0 bases, with 9 bases between them. Germline lookup yields CDR1 MDHEN and CDR2 SYDVKM. The CDR3 coding sequence is TGTGCCAGCAGCGGGAGACTCTCCTACGAGCAGTACTTC. It yields the protein CASSGRLSYEQYF.

The chain combines TRBV6-5 with TRBJ1-2; perhaps TRBD1 as D (6 bases). The V gene lost 8 bases and the J gene lost 4 bases, with 20 bases spanning the gap. In germline, CDR1 is MNHEY, CDR2 SVGAGI. The CDR3 covers 15 residues. This chain's CDR3 is CASAVLRTELYGYTF. CDR3 DNA sequence: TGTGCCAGCGCCGTCCTTCGGACAGAGCTCTATGGCTACACCTTC.

This clone was picked up one time. This chain joins TRBV7-9 and TRBJ1-2; the D is unclear. V was pared by 5 bases and J by 1 base, with 14 bases between. The V gene's germline CDR1 is SEHNR and CDR2 FQNEAQ (reference sequence). The CDR3 covers 15 residues. In DNA, the CDR3 is TGTGCCAGCAGCCCAAAGACACTCTTTAACTATGGCTACACCTTC. Its protein is CASSPKTLFNYGYTF.

The chain employs TRBV5-1 and TRBJ2-5, with D unclear. Germline CDR1 and CDR2: SGHRS and YFSETQ. Trimming removed 2 bases at V and 3 bases at J, with 8 bases between. This CDR3 spans 13 amino acids. The CDR3 DNA follows: TGCGCCAGCAGCTTTGACGCCGAAGAGACCCAGTACTTC. Translated: CASSFDAEETQYF. The variable domain in full, with the rest retrieved from reference TRBV5-1 and TRBJ2-5, is KAGVTQTPRYLIKTRGQQVTLSCSPISGHRSVSWYQQTPGQGLQFLFEYFSETQRNKGNFPGRFSGRQFSNSRSEMNVSTLELGDSALYLCASSFDAEETQYFGPGTRLLVL.

The rearrangement uses TRBV7-3 and TRBJ2-1; 8 nucleotides agree with TRBD2. The trim removed 2 bases at V and 6 bases at J, leaving 3 bases unmatched. The CDR3 runs to 14 residues. CDR1 SGHTA and CDR2 FQGTGA come from the germline V gene. The CDR3 DNA sequence: TGTGCCAGCAGCTTAGGGCTAGCGGGCAATGAGCAGTTCTTC. Translation gives CASSLGLAGNEQFF.

This clone appeared a single time. This chain joins TRBV10-3 and TRBJ1-2; a weak D match, TRBD1 (6 bases). V was cut by 5 bases and J by 7 bases, with 11 bases left in between. The germline V gene encodes CDR1 ENHRY and CDR2 SYGVKD. This CDR3 has 12 amino acids. CDR3 nucleotide sequence: TGTGCCATCAGTCCAGGGGAAAGTGGCTACACCTTC. This gives the protein CAISPGESGYTF.

J is TRBJ2-3 and V is TRBV5-1, with 10 bases matching TRBD2. Trimming at V came to 3 bases and at J to 5 bases, leaving 6 bases not matched to a gene. This CDR3 comprises 15 residues. Germline lookup yields CDR1 SGHRS and CDR2 YFSETQ. CDR3 region: CASSYLAGEGDTQYF. The CDR3 DNA reads as TGCGCCAGCAGCTATCTAGCGGGAGAAGGAGATACGCAGTATTTT.

This chain links TRBV5-4 with TRBJ2-3; D is possibly TRBD1 (6 bases). The germline V and J ends were trimmed by 0 bases and 4 bases, with 12 bases remaining between them. The CDR3 sequence is 15 residues long. In germline, CDR1 is SGHNT, CDR2 YYREEE (reference sequence). The CDR3 loop is CASSLGQGSADTQYF. CDR3 DNA sequence: TGTGCCAGCAGCTTGGGGCAGGGGTCGGCAGATACGCAGTATTTT.

The chain uses TRBV28 and TRBJ1-3; D not resolved. This CDR3 is 15 amino acids long. Germline V gene data show CDR1 as MDHEN and CDR2 as SYDVKM. The V and J ends lost 7 bases and 2 bases respectively, with 15 bases between them. The CDR3 nucleotides read TGTGCCAGCACCGGACGAGGAGCAACTGGAAACACCATATATTTT. Translation gives CASTGRGATGNTIYF.

The chain recombines TRBV29-1 with TRBJ1-2; D is uncertain. Looked up from germline, CDR1 is SQVTM and CDR2 is ANQGSEA. V gave up 6 bases and J gave up 0 bases, with 11 bases separating them. CDR3 length: 13 amino acids. DNA for the CDR3: TGCAGCGTGGAAACGGGAACTAACTATGGCTACACCTTC. The encoded protein is CSVETGTNYGYTF.

This clone was recorded a few times. The chain uses TRBV9 and TRBJ2-2; unclear D gene. CDR1 is SGDLS, CDR2 YYNGEE, per germline. Trimming took off 2 bases at V and 5 bases at J, with 10 bases between the two ends. This CDR3 has 14 residues. The CDR3: CASSVKIKTGELFF. In DNA form, the CDR3 reads TGTGCCAGCAGCGTGAAAATTAAGACCGGGGAGCTGTTTTTT.

The chain links TRBV4-1 to TRBJ2-5; 11 nucleotides match TRBD2. V shed 4 bases and J 5 bases; nucleotides not matched to a gene: 3. The CDR3 is 14 residues long. Germline CDR1 MGHRA, CDR2 YSYEKL. This CDR3 is CASSLAGGRETQYF. In nucleotides, the CDR3 is TGCGCCAGCAGCCTAGCGGGGGGGCGGGAGACCCAGTACTTC.

There are a few counts of this clone. The genes are TRBV7-8 and TRBJ2-5, with TRBD2 as a possible D gene (6 bases). This CDR3 has 17 residues. CDR1 is SGHVS, CDR2 FQNEAQ, per germline. V was trimmed by 0 bases and J by 1 base, leaving 15 bases between them. CDR3 DNA: TGTGCCAGCAGCTTAGCGAAGGATGGGAGGCTCCAAGAGACCCAGTACTTC. It is translated as CASSLAKDGRLQETQYF.

The chain employs TRBV28 and TRBJ1-1; D unresolved. CDR3 size: 13 residues. Trimming cost V 6 bases and J 2 bases, with 10 bases left between them. The germline V gene encodes CDR1 MDHEN and CDR2 SYDVKM. The CDR3 protein is CASRYRGNTEAFF. CDR3 in DNA: TGTGCCAGCAGATATCGGGGTAACACTGAAGCTTTCTTT. Looking up the rest from reference TRBV28 and TRBJ1-1 gives the full variable domain: DVKVTQSSRYLVKRTGEKVFLECVQDMDHENMFWYRQDPGLGLRLIYFSYDVKMKEKGDIPEGYSVSREKKERFSLILESASTNQTSMYLCASRYRGNTEAFFGQGTRLTVV.

The chain links TRBV7-9 to TRBJ2-7; unclear D gene. This CDR3 contains 13 residues. V shed 5 bases and J shed 3 bases, with 11 bases lying between them. Germline CDR1 reads SEHNR; CDR2 reads FQNEAQ (reference sequence). This chain's CDR3 is CASSPTEHYEQYF. CDR3 DNA: TGTGCCAGCAGCCCCACAGAGCACTACGAGCAGTACTTC.